Following are 30 T cell receptor beta chains from one sample sequenced in a study of human T cells and chemical hapten exposure. Each CDR3 protein gets one entry after TCRdb re-called the 5' RACE reads with MiXCR. Of about 120,000 distinct CDR3 sequences listed, around a fifth are singletons. Researchers extracted total RNA from unfractionated whole blood. The origin of the receptors is a human donor in good health.

This clonotype turned up a few times. CDR3 DNA: TGCGCCAGCAGCTTCAAGCGGGGGCTTGAAAGGGACACCGGGGAGCTGTTTTTT. Its translation: CASSFKRGLERDTGELFF. The rearrangement links TRBV5-1 to TRBJ2-2; 8 nucleotides align to TRBD2. The CDR3 runs 18 residues. J gave up 3 bases and V 2 bases, and 12 bases lay outside the gene matches. Germline CDR1 is SGHRS and CDR2 is YFSETQ.

This clonotype came up many times. The rearrangement uses TRBV11-2 and TRBJ1-1; D is ambiguous. Germline V CDR1 and CDR2: SGHAT, FQNNGV. Trimming stripped 0 bases from V and 7 bases from J, with 12 bases between. The CDR3 loop spans 14 amino acids. In DNA form, the CDR3 reads TGTGCCAGCAGCTTAGAAGCAGGTGGACTTGAAGCTTTCTTT. Translated, it gives CASSLEAGGLEAFF.

CDR3 region: CSARDSSYEQYF. The CDR3 coding sequence is TGCAGTGCTAGGGACAGCTCCTACGAGCAGTACTTC. The gene calls are TRBV20-1 and TRBJ2-7, with a tentative D call TRBD1 (6 bases). From germline, CDR1 is DFQATT and CDR2 SNEGSKA (reference sequence). V was trimmed by 3 bases and J by 0 bases, leaving 6 bases between them. The CDR3 is 12 amino acids.

This rearrangement joins TRBV27 to TRBJ2-3; D unclear. Trimming took off 5 bases at V and 5 bases at J, with 11 bases between the two ends. CDR3 length: 13 amino acids. Per germline, CDR1 MNHEY and CDR2 SMNVEV (reference sequence). The CDR3 loop is CASSPPRLDTQYF. CDR3 in DNA: TGTGCCAGCAGTCCTCCCCGATTAGATACGCAGTATTTT.

This clonotype was counted a few times. The V gene is TRBV6-2 or TRBV6-3, the J gene TRBJ2-7, with D unclear. Germline CDR1 reads MNHEY; CDR2 reads SVGEGT. Deletions cut 6 bases from V and 9 bases from J, with 6 bases between. The CDR3 consists of 9 residues. In DNA form, the CDR3 reads TGTGCCAGCAGGTCAGGGCAGTACTTC. It specifies CASRSGQYF.

This clonotype was observed a handful of times. The chain employs TRBV18 and TRBJ2-7; possibly TRBD1 or TRBD2 for D (6 bases each). The CDR3 has 15 residues. V gave up 3 bases and J gave up 7 bases, with 19 bases separating them. Germline V lookup: CDR1 KGHSH, CDR2 LQKENI. This CDR3 is CASSPPRGPTREQYF. The CDR3 DNA sequence: TGTGCCAGCTCACCCCCTCGGGGGCCTACGCGAGAGCAGTACTTC.

This clonotype was counted many times. V is TRBV2 and J is TRBJ2-3, with 8 bases matching TRBD2. Germline CDR1 is SNHLY and CDR2 is FYNNEI. Trimming cost V 7 bases and J 4 bases; bases outside gene matches: 7. CDR3 length equals 14 residues. This CDR3 reads CASKGLVNPDTQYF. CDR3 DNA: TGTGCCAGCAAGGGACTAGTGAACCCAGATACGCAGTATTTT.

The V call is TRBV20-1, the J call TRBJ1-1, with D perhaps matching TRBD1 (5 bases). CDR3 length equals 10 residues. V lost 2 bases and J 10 bases, leaving 8 bases between the germline ends. Germline CDR1 DFQATT, CDR2 SNEGSKA (reference sequence). CDR3: CSARLGGAFF. The CDR3 nucleotides are TGCAGTGCTAGACTTGGGGGAGCTTTCTTT.

This clonotype was observed a handful of times. V usage is TRBV7-9 and J usage is TRBJ2-3; 13 bases are a match to TRBD2. V lost 5 bases to trimming and J lost 5 bases; unmatched junction nucleotides: 13. This CDR3 is built from 18 residues. Germline CDR1 SEHNR, CDR2 FQNEAQ (reference sequence). The CDR3 loop reads CASSPRLAGGLRIDTQYF. In DNA form, the CDR3 reads TGTGCCAGCAGCCCAAGACTAGCGGGAGGTCTAAGGATAGATACGCAGTATTTT.

V is TRBV29-1 and J is TRBJ1-3; 9 nucleotides line up with TRBD1. The CDR3 length is 15 residues. The V and J ends lost 3 bases and 2 bases, in that order; junction bases with no gene match: 5. In germline, CDR1 is SQVTM, CDR2 ANQGSEA. CDR3 residues: CSVEDRGRAGNTIYF. The DNA of the CDR3 is TGCAGCGTTGAGGACAGGGGTCGAGCTGGAAACACCATATATTTT.

This clonotype was recorded a few times. The chain carries TRBV4-2 and TRBJ2-7; no clear D gene. V gave up 1 base and J gave up 1 base, with 8 bases separating them. From germline, CDR1 is LGHNA and CDR2 YNFKEQ. The CDR3 is made up of 14 amino acids. The chain's CDR3 is CASSQVGRSYEQYF. Written as DNA, the CDR3 is TGTGCCAGCAGCCAAGTCGGGCGATCCTACGAGCAGTACTTC.

The J gene is TRBJ1-5, the V gene TRBV5-1; possible D gene TRBD1, 6 bases. In germline, CDR1 is SGHRS, CDR2 YFSETQ. Trimming pared 1 base from V and 7 bases from J, leaving 9 bases between. This CDR3 region has 13 residues. Here the CDR3 DNA reads TGCGCCAGCAGCTTGACAGGGTTACAGCCCCAGCATTTT. It translates to CASSLTGLQPQHF. The variable domain in full, completed from reference TRBV5-1 and TRBJ1-5, reads KAGVTQTPRYLIKTRGQQVTLSCSPISGHRSVSWYQQTPGQGLQFLFEYFSETQRNKGNFPGRFSGRQFSNSRSEMNVSTLELGDSALYLCASSLTGLQPQHFGDGTRLSIL.

The chain has TRBV29-1 and TRBJ2-3, with a possible D match to TRBD2 (5 bases). V was shortened by 3 bases and J by 2 bases, with 6 bases between the two germline ends. In germline, CDR1 is SQVTM, CDR2 ANQGSEA. CDR3 size: 12 residues. This chain's CDR3 is CSVEGDTDTQYF. For the CDR3, the DNA is TGCAGCGTTGAGGGAGACACAGATACGCAGTATTTT.

V usage is TRBV29-1 and J usage is TRBJ2-3, with 7 positions matching TRBD1. Germline V gives CDR1 SQVTM, CDR2 ANQGSEA. The CDR3 extends over 13 amino acids. J gave up 4 bases and V 8 bases, and 9 bases lay outside the gene matches. The CDR3 bases are TGCAGCCAAGGTGGACAGGCCTCAGATACGCAGTATTTT. This sequence encodes CSQGGQASDTQYF.

The V call is TRBV14, the J call TRBJ2-1, with a possible D match to TRBD1 (5 bases). Deletions cut 3 bases from V and 4 bases from J, with 25 bases between. This CDR3 has 19 amino acids. From germline, CDR1 is SGHDN and CDR2 FVKESK. CDR3 in amino acids: CASSQDTRTPFLGYNEQFF. In nucleotides, the CDR3 is TGTGCCAGCAGCCAGGATACGCGGACACCATTCCTTGGGTACAATGAGCAGTTCTTC.

A few counts support this clonotype. The chain couples TRBV6-2 or TRBV6-3 to TRBJ1-1; the D is unclear. The CDR3 runs to 12 residues. Germline V gene sequence: CDR1 MNHEY, CDR2 SVGEGT. Trimming cost V 7 bases and J 12 bases, with 18 bases left between them. In DNA form, the CDR3 reads TGTGCCAGCACCCCCCACGGGGTTGGACCTTTCTTT. The encoded protein is CASTPHGVGPFF.

The gene calls are TRBV15 and TRBJ2-7; maybe TRBD2 (5 bases). The CDR3 runs to 14 residues. Germline assignment: CDR1 LNHNV and CDR2 YYDKDF (reference sequence). The V end lost 1 base, the J end lost 6 bases, and 13 bases lay between the germline ends. The chain's CDR3 is CATSRVGRAGEQYF. CDR3 in DNA: TGTGCCACCAGCAGAGTTGGCCGGGCGGGCGAGCAGTACTTC.

This chain joins TRBV5-1 and TRBJ1-4; D is unclear. Trimming took 0 bases from V and 11 from J, leaving 14 bases between them. The CDR3 has 14 residues. The germline CDR1 and CDR2 sequences are SGHRS and YFSETQ. The CDR3 DNA sequence: TGCGCCAGCAGCTTGGGAGACGAAGACGGGAAACTGTTTTTT. This sequence encodes CASSLGDEDGKLFF.

This clonotype was picked up a small number of times. The chain is built from TRBV6-5 and TRBJ2-3; TRBD2 matches at 7 bases. The J segment lost 2 bases and the V segment lost 5 bases, leaving 7 bases of the junction unmatched. Germline values: CDR1 MNHEY, CDR2 SVGAGI. The CDR3 totals 15 residues. The CDR3 region has the DNA TGTGCCAGCAGTACGGCGGGAGCTTCCACAGATACGCAGTATTTT. Its translation: CASSTAGASTDTQYF.

The V call is TRBV4-2, the J call TRBJ1-4; D gene uncertain. Germline loops: CDR1 LGHNA, CDR2 YNFKEQ. This CDR3 comprises 15 residues. Trimming cost V 1 base and J 0 bases, with 6 bases left between them. The CDR3 DNA is TGTGCCAGCAGCCAAGGGGCAGCAACTAATGAAAAACTGTTTTTT. The encoded protein is CASSQGAATNEKLFF.

This clonotype came up a few times. This chain connects TRBV29-1 to TRBJ1-4; no firm D call. Trimming shortened V by 2 bases and J by 4 bases, and 11 bases separated the two germline ends. The CDR3 has 14 residues. The germline V gene has CDR1 SQVTM and CDR2 ANQGSEA. DNA for the CDR3: TGCAGCGTTGAACGGGCGGGTAGTAATGAAAAACTGTTTTTT. It codes for CSVERAGSNEKLFF.

This clonotype was counted between two and nine times. The gene calls are TRBV27 and TRBJ2-7; the match to TRBD2 covers 7 bases. The germline V gene has CDR1 MNHEY and CDR2 SMNVEV (reference sequence). The ends lost 2 bases at V and 6 bases at J; junction bases unmatched: 1. The CDR3 consists of 12 residues. The CDR3 DNA is TGTGCCAGCAGTTTAGGGAGGGCCGAGCAGTACTTC. This codes for CASSLGRAEQYF.

This chain's CDR3 is CASSYSNSRGQDSPLHF. DNA for the CDR3: TGTGCCAGCAGTTACTCGAATTCCAGGGGGCAGGATTCACCCCTCCACTTT. The rearrangement uses TRBV6-5 and TRBJ1-6; TRBD1 matches 8 bases. Germline assignment: CDR1 MNHEY and CDR2 SVGAGI. The CDR3 totals 17 residues. Unmatched junction bases numbered 9, after V lost 0 bases and J lost 8 bases.

This clonotype was recorded many times. V gene TRBV29-1 combines with J gene TRBJ2-3; no definite D call. The CDR3 sequence is 13 residues long. Trimming took 1 base from V and 0 from J, leaving 5 bases between them. Per germline, CDR1 SQVTM and CDR2 ANQGSEA. CDR3 in amino acids: CSVEGGSTDTQYF. CDR3 sequence (DNA): TGCAGCGTTGAAGGCGGTAGCACAGATACGCAGTATTTT.

This clonotype was seen more than once but under ten times. The J gene is TRBJ2-5, the V gene TRBV7-8; TRBD2 agrees at 12 bases. The CDR3 is 19 amino acids. Germline CDR1 is SGHVS and CDR2 is FQNEAQ. Germline trimming cut 0 bases from V and 0 bases from J; bases unmatched to any gene: 8. For the CDR3, the DNA is TGTGCCAGCAGCTTAGCTATACACCGACTAGCGGGAGACCAAGAGACCCAGTACTTC. Amino acid sequence: CASSLAIHRLAGDQETQYF.

The chain links TRBV20-1 to TRBJ2-3, with 8 bases that match TRBD2. J was trimmed by 5 bases and V by 0 bases; bases with no gene match: 7. The CDR3 length is 15 residues. The germline V gene encodes CDR1 DFQATT and CDR2 SNEGSKA (reference sequence). CDR3 protein: CSARDLGGRKDTQYF. The CDR3 bases are TGCAGTGCTAGAGATCTCGGCGGGAGGAAAGATACGCAGTATTTT.

This rearrangement joins TRBV11-1 to TRBJ2-3, with TRBD1 matching 9 bases. Germline V gene sequence: CDR1 SGHAT, CDR2 FQDESV (reference sequence). Unmatched junction bases numbered 12, after V lost 5 bases and J lost 0 bases. The CDR3 consists of 18 residues. Here the CDR3 DNA reads TGTGCCAGCAGCCCGGGACAGGGAATATTCGCTAGCACAGATACGCAGTATTTT. Amino acid sequence: CASSPGQGIFASTDTQYF. The full variable domain, its missing parts supplied by reference TRBV11-1 and TRBJ2-3, is EAEVAQSPRYKITEKSQAVAFWCDPISGHATLYWYRQILGQGPELLVQFQDESVVDDSQLPKDRFSAERLKGVDSTLKIQPAELGDSAMYLCASSPGQGIFASTDTQYFGPGTRLTVL.

This clonotype has more than one count but fewer than ten. The chain couples TRBV6-5 to TRBJ2-4, with 7 bases lining up with TRBD1. Trimming removed 5 bases from V and 0 bases from J; junction bases left unmatched: 4. The CDR3 loop spans 15 amino acids. Germline V gene lookup returns CDR1 MNHEY and CDR2 SVGAGI. CDR3 sequence reads: CASSRQGRAKNIQYF. The CDR3 DNA follows: TGTGCCAGCAGTCGACAGGGTCGAGCCAAAAACATTCAGTACTTC.

This chain uses TRBV10-3 with TRBJ2-1, with TRBD2 identical over 9 bases. The CDR3 runs 17 residues. CDR1 is ENHRY, CDR2 SYGVKD, per germline. V was pared by 0 bases and J by 7 bases, with 10 bases of the junction left unmatched. The CDR3 reads CAISESSAAGGRNEQFF. CDR3 coding DNA: TGTGCCATCAGTGAGTCGAGCGCAGCGGGAGGACGAAATGAGCAGTTCTTC.

About this clonotype itself: Germline is not matched at one junction end, which may reflect a read error. The V call is TRBV24-1, the J call TRBJ2-3; D gene unclear. The CDR3 is made up of 13 amino acids. Germline V gives CDR1 KGHDR, CDR2 SFDVKD. This CDR3 is CATSFGSKDTQYF. The CDR3 DNA follows: TGTGCCACCAGTTTCGGTAGCAAAGATACGCAGTATTTT.